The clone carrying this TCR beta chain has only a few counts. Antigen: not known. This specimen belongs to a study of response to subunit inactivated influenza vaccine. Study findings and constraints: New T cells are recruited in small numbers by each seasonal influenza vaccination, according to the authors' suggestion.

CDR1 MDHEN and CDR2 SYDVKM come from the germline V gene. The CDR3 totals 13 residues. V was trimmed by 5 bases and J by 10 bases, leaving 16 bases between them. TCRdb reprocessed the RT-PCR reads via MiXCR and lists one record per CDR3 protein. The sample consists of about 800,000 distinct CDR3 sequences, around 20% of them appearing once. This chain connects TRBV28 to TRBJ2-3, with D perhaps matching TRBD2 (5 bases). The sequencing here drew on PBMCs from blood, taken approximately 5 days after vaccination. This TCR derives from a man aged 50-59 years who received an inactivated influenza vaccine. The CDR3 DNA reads TGTGCCAGCAGTCCCTTGGGCGGGCCCTCGCAGTATTTT. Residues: CASSPLGGPSQYF.